This T cell receptor beta chain was sequenced in a study of molecular identifiers for immune sequencing clone quantification. TCRdb ran MiXCR on the PCR reads and lists one entry per CDR3 protein. Among under 800,000 distinct CDR3 sequences, about 25% were seen once, and the ten largest hold about 0.78%. This clonotype was sampled from a human donor in good health. Some libraries in this study had Jurkat cell RNA spiked in. Sequencing used naive CD8+ T cells from blood, with Jurkat cell RNA spiked in. Subset denoted: FACS-sorted CD8+CD4-CCR7+CD45RA+ naive T cells.

The CDR3 loop reads CASSQEQGAGNTEAFF. CDR3 nucleotide sequence: TGCGCCAGCAGCCAAGAACAGGGGGCTGGGAACACTGAAGCTTTCTTT. The chain uses TRBV4-1 and TRBJ1-1; 9 bases are shared with TRBD1. The CDR3 covers 16 residues. J lost 1 base, V lost 0 bases, and 3 bases had no gene match. Germline V gene data show CDR1 as MGHRA and CDR2 as YSYEKL.